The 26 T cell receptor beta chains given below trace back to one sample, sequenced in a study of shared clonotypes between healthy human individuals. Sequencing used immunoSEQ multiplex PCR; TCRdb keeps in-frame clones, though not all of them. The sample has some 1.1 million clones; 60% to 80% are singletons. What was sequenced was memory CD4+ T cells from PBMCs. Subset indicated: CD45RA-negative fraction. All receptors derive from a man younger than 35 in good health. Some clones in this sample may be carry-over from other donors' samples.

CDR3 nucleotides: TGTGCCTGGAGTGTAACTAGCGGGAGATACAATGAGCAGTTCTTC. Its translation: CAWSVTSGRYNEQFF. The chain combines TRBV30 with TRBJ2-1, with 11 positions matching TRBD2. Germline values: CDR1 GTSNPN, CDR2 SVGIG (reference sequence). This CDR3 contains 15 residues. V was pared by 0 bases and J by 4 bases, with 2 bases of the junction left unmatched.

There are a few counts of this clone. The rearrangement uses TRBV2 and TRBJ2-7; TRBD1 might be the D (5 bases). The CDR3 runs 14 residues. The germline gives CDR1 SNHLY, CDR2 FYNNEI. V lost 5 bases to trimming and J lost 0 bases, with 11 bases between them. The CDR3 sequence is CASSRSDSSYEQYF. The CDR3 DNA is TGTGCCAGCAGTCGGAGCGACAGCTCCTACGAGCAGTACTTC.

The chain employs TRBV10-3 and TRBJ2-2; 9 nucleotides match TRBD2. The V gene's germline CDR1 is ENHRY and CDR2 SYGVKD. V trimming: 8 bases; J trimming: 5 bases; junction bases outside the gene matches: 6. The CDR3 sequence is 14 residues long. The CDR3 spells CAIGSGSGTGELFF. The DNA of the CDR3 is TGTGCCATCGGTAGCGGGAGTGGGACCGGGGAGCTGTTTTTT.

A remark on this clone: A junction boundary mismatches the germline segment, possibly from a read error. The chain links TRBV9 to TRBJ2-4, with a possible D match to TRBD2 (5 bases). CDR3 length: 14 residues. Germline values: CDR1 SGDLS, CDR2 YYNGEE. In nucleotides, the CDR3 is TGTGCCAGCAGCGGGGGAGCAGCAAAAAACATTCAGTATTTC. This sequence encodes CASSGGAAKNIQYF.

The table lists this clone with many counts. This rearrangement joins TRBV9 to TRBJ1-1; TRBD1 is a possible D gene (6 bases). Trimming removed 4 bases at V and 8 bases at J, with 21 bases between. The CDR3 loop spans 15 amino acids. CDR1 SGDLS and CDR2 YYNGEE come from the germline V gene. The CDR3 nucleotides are TGTGCCAGCAGCCCCTTAGGCGGGGGCGCTTCGGAAGCTTTCTTT. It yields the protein CASSPLGGGASEAFF.

As DNA, the CDR3 is TGTGCCACCGCACCGCGGATGATCTCCTACGAGCAGTACTTC. It yields the protein CATAPRMISYEQYF. V usage is TRBV2 and J usage is TRBJ2-7, with D unresolved. The CDR3 runs 14 residues. Per the germline V gene, CDR1 is SNHLY and CDR2 is FYNNEI. Trimming took off 10 bases at V and 0 bases at J, with 16 bases between the two ends.

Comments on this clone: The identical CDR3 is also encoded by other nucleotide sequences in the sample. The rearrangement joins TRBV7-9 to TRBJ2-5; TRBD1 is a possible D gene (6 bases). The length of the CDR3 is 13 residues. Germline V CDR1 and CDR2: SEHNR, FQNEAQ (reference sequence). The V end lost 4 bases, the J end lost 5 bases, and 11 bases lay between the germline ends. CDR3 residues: CASSSQGVETQYF. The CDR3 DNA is TGTGCCAGCAGCTCACAGGGCGTCGAGACCCAGTACTTC.

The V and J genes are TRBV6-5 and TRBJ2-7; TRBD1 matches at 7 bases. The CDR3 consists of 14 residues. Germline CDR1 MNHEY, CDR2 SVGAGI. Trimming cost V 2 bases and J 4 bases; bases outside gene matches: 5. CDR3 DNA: TGTGCCAGCAGTTACACTAGGGGGCCTTACGAGCAGTACTTC. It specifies CASSYTRGPYEQYF.

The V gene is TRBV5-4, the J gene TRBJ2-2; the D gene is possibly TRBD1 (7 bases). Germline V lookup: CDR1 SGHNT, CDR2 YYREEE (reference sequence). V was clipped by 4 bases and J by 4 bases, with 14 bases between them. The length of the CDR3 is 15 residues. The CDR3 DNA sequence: TGTGCCAGCAGCAACTCAGGGGGAGGCACCGGGGAGCTGTTTTTT. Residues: CASSNSGGGTGELFF.

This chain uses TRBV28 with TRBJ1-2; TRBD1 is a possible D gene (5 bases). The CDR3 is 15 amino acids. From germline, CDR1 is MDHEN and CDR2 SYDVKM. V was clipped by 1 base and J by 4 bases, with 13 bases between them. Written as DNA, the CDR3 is TGTGCCAGCAGTTTATTAGCGTGGGGACCCTATGGCTACACCTTC. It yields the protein CASSLLAWGPYGYTF.

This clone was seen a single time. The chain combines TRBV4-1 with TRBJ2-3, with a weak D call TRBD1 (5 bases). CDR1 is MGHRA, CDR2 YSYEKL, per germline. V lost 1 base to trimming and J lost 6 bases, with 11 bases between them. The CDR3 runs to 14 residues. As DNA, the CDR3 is TGCGCCAGCAGCCAAGCAGGGTCAGGGGATACGCAGTATTTT. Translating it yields CASSQAGSGDTQYF.

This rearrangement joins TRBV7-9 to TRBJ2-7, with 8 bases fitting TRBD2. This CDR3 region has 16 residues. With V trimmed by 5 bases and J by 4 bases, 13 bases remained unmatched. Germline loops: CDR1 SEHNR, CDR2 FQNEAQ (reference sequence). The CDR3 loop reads CASSRGAGETLYEQYF. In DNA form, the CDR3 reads TGTGCCAGCAGCCGGGGAGCGGGAGAGACTTTATACGAGCAGTACTTC.

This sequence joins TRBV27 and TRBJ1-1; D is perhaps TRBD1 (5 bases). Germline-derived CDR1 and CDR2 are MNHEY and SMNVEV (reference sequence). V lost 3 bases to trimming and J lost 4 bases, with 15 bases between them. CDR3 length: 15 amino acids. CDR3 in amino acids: CASSFLGAGLTEAFF. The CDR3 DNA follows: TGTGCCAGCAGTTTCTTAGGGGCAGGACTCACTGAAGCTTTCTTT.

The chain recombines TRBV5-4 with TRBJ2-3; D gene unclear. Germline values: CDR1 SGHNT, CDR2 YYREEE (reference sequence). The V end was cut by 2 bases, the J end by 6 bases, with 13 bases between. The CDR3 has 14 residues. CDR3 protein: CASSFRAALDTQYF. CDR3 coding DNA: TGTGCCAGCAGCTTCCGGGCCGCCCTGGATACGCAGTATTTT.

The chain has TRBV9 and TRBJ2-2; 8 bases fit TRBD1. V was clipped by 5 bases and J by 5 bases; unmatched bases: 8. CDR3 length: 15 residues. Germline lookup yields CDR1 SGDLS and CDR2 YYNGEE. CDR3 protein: CASSQGATDTGELFF. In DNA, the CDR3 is TGTGCCAGCAGTCAGGGGGCTACGGATACCGGGGAGCTGTTTTTT. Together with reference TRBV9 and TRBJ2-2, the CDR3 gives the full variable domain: DSGVTQTPKHLITATGQRVTLRCSPRSGDLSVYWYQQSLDQGLQFLIQYYNGEERAKGNILERFSAQQFPDLHSELNLSSLELGDSALYFCASSQGATDTGELFFGEGSRLTVL.

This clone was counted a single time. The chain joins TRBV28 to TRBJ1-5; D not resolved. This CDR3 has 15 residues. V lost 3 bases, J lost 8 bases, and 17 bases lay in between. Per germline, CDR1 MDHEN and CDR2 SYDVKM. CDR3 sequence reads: CASSFVSFAGKPQHF. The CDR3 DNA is TGTGCCAGCAGTTTCGTGTCCTTCGCTGGGAAGCCCCAGCATTTT.

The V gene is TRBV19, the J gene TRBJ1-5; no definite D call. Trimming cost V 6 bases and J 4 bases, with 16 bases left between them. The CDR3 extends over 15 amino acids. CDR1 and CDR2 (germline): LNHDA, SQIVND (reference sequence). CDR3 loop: CASSYGPERNQPQHF. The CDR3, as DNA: TGTGCCAGTAGCTATGGGCCAGAGAGGAATCAGCCCCAGCATTTT. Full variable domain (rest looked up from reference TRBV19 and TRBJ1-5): DGGITQSPKYLFRKEGQNVTLSCEQNLNHDAMYWYRQDPGQGLRLIYYSQIVNDFQKGDIAEGYSVSREKKESFPLTVTSAQKNPTAFYLCASSYGPERNQPQHFGDGTRLSIL.

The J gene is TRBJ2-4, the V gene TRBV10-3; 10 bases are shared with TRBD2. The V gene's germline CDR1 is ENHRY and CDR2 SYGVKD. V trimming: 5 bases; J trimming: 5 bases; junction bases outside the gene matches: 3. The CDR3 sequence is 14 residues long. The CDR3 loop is CAISPGTSENIQYF. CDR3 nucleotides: TGTGCCATCAGTCCCGGGACTAGCGAAAACATTCAGTACTTC.

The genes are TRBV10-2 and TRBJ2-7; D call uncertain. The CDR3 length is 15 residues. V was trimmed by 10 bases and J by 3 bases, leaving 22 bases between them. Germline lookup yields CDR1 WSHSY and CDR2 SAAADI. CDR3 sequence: CATESPSLGLYEQYF. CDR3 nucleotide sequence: TGCGCCACCGAGAGCCCCTCCCTAGGGCTCTACGAGCAGTACTTC.

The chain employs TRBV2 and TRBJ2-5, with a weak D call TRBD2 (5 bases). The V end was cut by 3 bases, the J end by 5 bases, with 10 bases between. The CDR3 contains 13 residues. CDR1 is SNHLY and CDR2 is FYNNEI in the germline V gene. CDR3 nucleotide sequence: TGTGCCAGCAGTGACTTTCGAGGGGAGACCCAGTACTTC. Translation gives CASSDFRGETQYF.

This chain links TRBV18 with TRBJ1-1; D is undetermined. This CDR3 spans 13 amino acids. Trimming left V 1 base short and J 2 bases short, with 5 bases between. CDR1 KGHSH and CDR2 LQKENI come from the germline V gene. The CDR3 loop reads CASSPLQNTEAFF. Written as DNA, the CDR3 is TGTGCCAGCTCACCACTACAAAACACTGAAGCTTTCTTT. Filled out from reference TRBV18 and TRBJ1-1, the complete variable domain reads NAGVMQNPRHLVRRRGQEARLRCSPMKGHSHVYWYRQLPEEGLKFMVYLQKENIIDESGMPKERFSAEFPKEGPSILRIQQVVRGDSAAYFCASSPLQNTEAFFGQGTRLTVV.

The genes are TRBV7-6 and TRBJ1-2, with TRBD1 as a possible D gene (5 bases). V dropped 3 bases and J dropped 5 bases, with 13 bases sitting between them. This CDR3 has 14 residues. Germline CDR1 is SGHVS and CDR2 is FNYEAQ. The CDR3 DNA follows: TGTGCCAGCAGCTTGTCGGAGGGACGGTATGGCTACACCTTC. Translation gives CASSLSEGRYGYTF.

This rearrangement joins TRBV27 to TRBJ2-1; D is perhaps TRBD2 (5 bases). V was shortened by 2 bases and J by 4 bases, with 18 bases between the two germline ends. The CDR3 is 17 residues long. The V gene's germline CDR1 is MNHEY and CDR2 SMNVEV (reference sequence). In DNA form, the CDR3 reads TGTGCCAGCAGTTTACGATACGGAATGGGGAGATACAATGAGCAGTTCTTC. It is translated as CASSLRYGMGRYNEQFF.

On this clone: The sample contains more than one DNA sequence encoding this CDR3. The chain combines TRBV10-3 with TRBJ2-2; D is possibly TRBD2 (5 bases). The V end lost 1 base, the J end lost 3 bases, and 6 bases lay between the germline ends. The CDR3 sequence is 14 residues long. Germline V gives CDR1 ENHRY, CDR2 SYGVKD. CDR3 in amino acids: CAISELRDTGELFF. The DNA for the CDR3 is TGTGCCATCAGTGAGTTGAGGGACACCGGGGAGCTGTTTTTT.

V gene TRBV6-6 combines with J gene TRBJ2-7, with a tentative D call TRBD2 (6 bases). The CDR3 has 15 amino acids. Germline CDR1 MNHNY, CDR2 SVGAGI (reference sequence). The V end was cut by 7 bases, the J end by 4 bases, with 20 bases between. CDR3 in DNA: TGTGCCAGCACCCACCGGCGGGATGGAGGTTACGAGCAGTACTTC. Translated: CASTHRRDGGYEQYF.

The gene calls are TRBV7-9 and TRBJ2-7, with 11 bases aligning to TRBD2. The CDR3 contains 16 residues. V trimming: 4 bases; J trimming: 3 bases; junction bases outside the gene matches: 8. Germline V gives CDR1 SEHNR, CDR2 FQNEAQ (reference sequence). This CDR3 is CASSSSVLAGGYEQYF. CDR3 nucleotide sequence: TGTGCCAGCAGCTCCTCAGTTCTAGCGGGAGGCTACGAGCAGTACTTC.